The 23 T cell receptor beta chains listed next were all sequenced from one sample in a study of cytomegalovirus exposure and HLA in healthy donors. With 60 Vbeta and 13 Jbeta primers, the PCR was carried out. Some clones are missing from TCRdb's copy, which holds only in-frame ones; the method was immunoSEQ multiplex PCR. The sample has 140,000 or so clones, around 80% seen once. Input material: PBMCs. All receptors derive from a man aged 35 to 55 in good health and CMV-seronegative.

In its sample, this clone was seen a few times. This rearrangement joins TRBV7-2 to TRBJ2-3, with D perhaps TRBD1 (6 bases). From germline, CDR1 is SGHTA and CDR2 FQGNSA. Trimming took 3 bases from V and 2 from J, leaving 9 bases between them. The CDR3 totals 14 residues. Here the CDR3 DNA reads TGTGCCAGCAGCTTTAGGGGGTTCACAGATACGCAGTATTTT. Encoded protein: CASSFRGFTDTQYF.

The chain combines TRBV18 with TRBJ2-7; D is perhaps TRBD1 (5 bases). The CDR3 is 14 amino acids. Germline CDR1 KGHSH, CDR2 LQKENI. V lost 0 bases and J 4 bases, leaving 10 bases between the germline ends. CDR3 region: CASSPPAGWYEQYF. Written as DNA, the CDR3 is TGTGCCAGCTCACCACCGGCAGGGTGGTACGAGCAGTACTTC.

This chain connects TRBV5-1 to TRBJ1-1; D gene unclear. From germline, CDR1 is SGHRS and CDR2 YFSETQ. The length of the CDR3 is 14 residues. Trimming stripped 1 base from V and 0 bases from J, with 7 bases between. CDR3 in amino acids: CASSLTVMNTEAFF. The CDR3 DNA is TGCGCCAGCAGCTTGACAGTAATGAACACTGAAGCTTTCTTT.

The chain is built from TRBV5-1 and TRBJ2-2; D perhaps matches TRBD1 (5 bases). The V gene's germline CDR1 is SGHRS and CDR2 YFSETQ. V was cut by 0 bases and J by 0 bases, with 15 bases left in between. The CDR3 is 18 residues long. CDR3 nucleotide sequence: TGCGCCAGCAGCTTGGTTTTCAGGGCTCCAACGAACACCGGGGAGCTGTTTTTT. It is translated as CASSLVFRAPTNTGELFF. Drawing the rest from reference TRBV5-1 and TRBJ2-2, the complete variable domain is KAGVTQTPRYLIKTRGQQVTLSCSPISGHRSVSWYQQTPGQGLQFLFEYFSETQRNKGNFPGRFSGRQFSNSRSEMNVSTLELGDSALYLCASSLVFRAPTNTGELFFGEGSRLTVL.

V is TRBV7-9 and J is TRBJ2-1, with D maybe TRBD2 (5 bases). Trimming removed 3 bases at V and 9 bases at J, with 9 bases between. CDR3 size: 12 residues. The germline V gene encodes CDR1 SEHNR and CDR2 FQNEAQ (reference sequence). The CDR3 nucleotides are TGTGCCAGCAGCTTGACTGGAGGTGAGCAGTTCTTC. Translating gives CASSLTGGEQFF.

J is TRBJ2-6 and V is TRBV16, with 7 bases fitting TRBD1. The V gene's germline CDR1 is KGHSY and CDR2 FQNENV. This CDR3 region has 16 residues. J was trimmed by 3 bases and V by 2 bases; bases with no gene match: 4. The CDR3 loop is CASSQRDSFGANVLTF. The CDR3 DNA is TGTGCCAGCAGCCAACGGGACAGTTTTGGGGCCAACGTCCTGACTTTC.

The chain links TRBV28 to TRBJ1-1; 7 positions match TRBD1. Germline values: CDR1 MDHEN, CDR2 SYDVKM. V dropped 4 bases and J dropped 5; count of bases not matched to a gene: 7. This CDR3 contains 14 residues. CDR3 DNA sequence: TGTGCCAGCAGTTCTTCAAGGGGGCGTACTGAAGCTTTCTTT. Protein product: CASSSSRGRTEAFF.

The chain employs TRBV7-2 and TRBJ2-2; TRBD2 agrees at 9 bases. The CDR3 sequence is 18 residues long. Germline V gene lookup returns CDR1 SGHTA and CDR2 FQGNSA. Trimming removed 2 bases from V and 6 bases from J; junction bases left unmatched: 13. CDR3 sequence (DNA): TGTGCCAGCAGCTTACAAATGCCCATGGCTAGCGGGGCCGGGGAGCTGTTTTTT. Translating gives CASSLQMPMASGAGELFF.

CDR3 loop: CASSPGTGGGETQYF. The CDR3 nucleotides read TGCGCCAGCAGCCCGGGGACAGGGGGAGGGGAGACCCAGTACTTC. V is TRBV4-3 and J is TRBJ2-5; 11 bases fit TRBD1. V gave up 4 bases and J gave up 5 bases; unmatched junction bases: 6. CDR1 LGHNA and CDR2 YSLEER come from the germline V gene. This CDR3 has 15 residues.

This sequence joins TRBV15 and TRBJ1-2; D is ambiguous. CDR3 length equals 11 residues. V lost 1 base and J 6 bases, leaving 3 bases between the germline ends. Germline CDR1 is LNHNV and CDR2 is YYDKDF (reference sequence). The CDR3 spells CATSRGDGYTF. CDR3 bases: TGTGCCACCAGCAGAGGCGATGGCTACACCTTC.

The genes are TRBV9 and TRBJ1-1; 7 positions match TRBD1. Germline lookup yields CDR1 SGDLS and CDR2 YYNGEE. Losses at the gene ends were 2 bases for V and 3 bases for J; bases not matched to a gene: 4. The CDR3 loop spans 14 amino acids. The CDR3 bases are TGTGCCAGCAGCGTCTTCGACAGGGACACTGAAGCTTTCTTT. This sequence encodes CASSVFDRDTEAFF.

The CDR3 sequence: CASKVGGLSNEQFF. The CDR3 DNA reads as TGTGCCAGCAAGGTTGGGGGGTTATCAAATGAGCAGTTCTTC. V gene TRBV6-5 combines with J gene TRBJ2-1; tentative D call: TRBD2 (6 bases). With 7 bases removed from V and 7 bases from J, the gap between germline ends came to 17 bases. The CDR3 loop spans 14 amino acids. Germline V gives CDR1 MNHEY, CDR2 SVGAGI.

The V call is TRBV18, the J call TRBJ1-5, with 7 bases fitting TRBD1. The CDR3 consists of 15 residues. V shed 4 bases, J shed 0 bases, and the junction held 3 bases outside the gene matches. CDR1 is KGHSH and CDR2 is LQKENI in the germline V gene. In DNA form, the CDR3 reads TGTGCCAGCTCACTGGGACAGCATAGCAATCAGCCCCAGCATTTT. This translates into CASSLGQHSNQPQHF. Combining the CDR3 with reference TRBV18 and TRBJ1-5 gives the whole variable domain NAGVMQNPRHLVRRRGQEARLRCSPMKGHSHVYWYRQLPEEGLKFMVYLQKENIIDESGMPKERFSAEFPKEGPSILRIQQVVRGDSAAYFCASSLGQHSNQPQHFGDGTRLSIL.

The chain recombines TRBV7-2 with TRBJ1-2, with TRBD1 matching 7 bases. With 1 base clipped from V and 9 bases from J, the junction kept 11 bases outside the gene matches. CDR3 length: 15 residues. Germline V gives CDR1 SGHTA, CDR2 FQGNSA. CDR3 nucleotides: TGTGCCAGCAGCTTAGACCCGGGACAGCTAGCGCGCTACACCTTC. It yields the protein CASSLDPGQLARYTF.

The chain uses TRBV14 and TRBJ1-2; TRBD1 is a possible D gene (6 bases). CDR1 and CDR2 from the germline V gene are SGHDN and FVKESK. The CDR3 covers 15 residues. V was clipped by 3 bases and J by 3 bases, with 14 bases between them. DNA for the CDR3: TGTGCCAGCAGCCAGGCGACAGGAGACCACTATGGCTACACCTTC. Its translation is CASSQATGDHYGYTF.

This rearrangement joins TRBV6-5 to TRBJ2-5, with 11 bases identical to TRBD1. The germline gives CDR1 MNHEY, CDR2 SVGAGI. This CDR3 has 16 amino acids. With V trimmed by 2 bases and J by 6 bases, 8 bases remained unmatched. CDR3 DNA: TGTGCCAGCAGTTACCCCCCGGGACAGGGGGAGAAGACCCAGTACTTC. This gives the protein CASSYPPGQGEKTQYF.

This chain links TRBV5-4 with TRBJ2-1, with 10 bases matching TRBD2. V lost 4 bases, J lost 4 bases, and 11 bases stayed unmatched. The CDR3 is made up of 17 amino acids. Germline V gene lookup returns CDR1 SGHNT and CDR2 YYREEE (reference sequence). CDR3 sequence: CASSLGTSAPMYNEQFF. The DNA of the CDR3 is TGTGCCAGCAGCCTAGGGACTAGCGCTCCTATGTACAATGAGCAGTTCTTC. The variable domain in full, completed from reference TRBV5-4 and TRBJ2-1, reads ETGVTQSPTHLIKTRGQQVTLRCSSQSGHNTVSWYQQALGQGPQFIFQYYREEENGRGNFPPRFSGLQFPNYSSELNVNALELDDSALYLCASSLGTSAPMYNEQFFGPGTRLTVL.

The gene calls are TRBV5-1 and TRBJ2-5, with unresolved D. Trimming removed 1 base from V and 5 bases from J, with 12 bases in between. The CDR3 contains 14 residues. Germline-derived CDR1 and CDR2 are SGHRS and YFSETQ. The CDR3 region has the DNA TGCGCCAGCAGCTTGTTGGCCAGTATGGAGACCCAGTACTTC. Its protein product is CASSLLASMETQYF. The full variable domain, rest sourced from reference TRBV5-1 and TRBJ2-5, is KAGVTQTPRYLIKTRGQQVTLSCSPISGHRSVSWYQQTPGQGLQFLFEYFSETQRNKGNFPGRFSGRQFSNSRSEMNVSTLELGDSALYLCASSLLASMETQYFGPGTRLLVL.

The chain employs TRBV19 and TRBJ2-1; 13 nucleotides match TRBD2. CDR3 length: 16 amino acids. Trimming took 4 bases from V and 5 from J; bases not matched to a gene: 5. The V gene's germline CDR1 is LNHDA and CDR2 SQIVND (reference sequence). The CDR3 DNA reads TGTGCCAGTAGTACCAGACTAGCGGGGGGAAACAATGAGCAGTTCTTC. Amino acid sequence: CASSTRLAGGNNEQFF.

This rearrangement joins TRBV11-3 to TRBJ2-5, with 8 bases fitting TRBD2. CDR3 length equals 14 residues. With V trimmed by 2 bases and J by 5 bases, 4 bases remained unmatched. Per germline, CDR1 SGHNT and CDR2 YENEEA. The CDR3 nucleotides are TGTGCCAGCAGCTTAACGGGGGGGCCCGAGACCCAGTACTTC. This translates into CASSLTGGPETQYF.

The V and J genes are TRBV6-4 and TRBJ2-2; no firm D call. Per germline, CDR1 MRHNA and CDR2 SNTAGT. Trimming took 0 bases from V and 2 from J, leaving 10 bases between them. This CDR3 has 16 residues. The DNA for the CDR3 is TGTGCCAGCAGTGACTCTATGCAGGTCAACACCGGGGAGCTGTTTTTT. This gives the protein CASSDSMQVNTGELFF.

This clone has only one observation. The chain employs TRBV19 and TRBJ1-1; 9 bases agree with TRBD1. Germline V gives CDR1 LNHDA, CDR2 SQIVND (reference sequence). The length of the CDR3 is 16 residues. With V trimmed by 5 bases and J by 1 base, 8 bases remained unmatched. This chain's CDR3 is CASSVGQGVGNTEAFF. The DNA for the CDR3 is TGTGCCAGTAGTGTGGGACAGGGAGTGGGGAACACTGAAGCTTTCTTT.

The chain couples TRBV6-5 to TRBJ1-2, with a tentative D call TRBD1 (6 bases). The CDR3 is 14 residues long. Germline V gene lookup returns CDR1 MNHEY and CDR2 SVGAGI. V was clipped by 4 bases and J by 6 bases, with 15 bases between them. The chain's CDR3 is CASSSVTGTNGYTF. The CDR3 nucleotides read TGTGCCAGCAGTTCTGTGACCGGGACAAATGGCTACACCTTC.